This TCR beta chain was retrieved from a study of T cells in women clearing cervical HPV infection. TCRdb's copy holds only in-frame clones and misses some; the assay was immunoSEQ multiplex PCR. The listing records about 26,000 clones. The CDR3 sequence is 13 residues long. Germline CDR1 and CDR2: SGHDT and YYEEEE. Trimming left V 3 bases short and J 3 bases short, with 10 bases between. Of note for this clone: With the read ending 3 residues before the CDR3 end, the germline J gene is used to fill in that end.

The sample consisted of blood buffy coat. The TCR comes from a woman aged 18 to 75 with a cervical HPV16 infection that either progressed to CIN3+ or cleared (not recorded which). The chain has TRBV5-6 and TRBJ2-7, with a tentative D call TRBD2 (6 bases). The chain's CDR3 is CASSWGEGYEQYF. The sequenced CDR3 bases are TGTGCCAGCAGCTGGGGGGAAGGCTACGAG.